Reported below is one TCR beta chain. This sample is part of a study of PD-L1 blockade in urothelial cancer. For the study at large: Researchers found blood samples held a median of approximately 150,000 T cells.

Spiking each PCR with synthetic TCR analog templates was performed. Profiling relied on immunoSEQ multiplex PCR, and the TCRdb table lists in-frame clones only, not all of them. The table includes tens of thousands of clones, 80% to 85% detected once. Time point of the sample: pretreatment peripheral blood. The CDR3 loop spans 15 amino acids. V lost 0 bases to trimming and J lost 8 bases, with 13 bases between them. The germline V gene has CDR1 LNHNV and CDR2 YYDKDF (reference sequence). Sample: PBMCs, taken around atezolizumab (anti-PD-L1) treatment. This TCR was recovered from a man aged 65-85 years with urothelial cancer. The chain is built from TRBV15 and TRBJ1-4; D perhaps matches TRBD1 (6 bases). The DNA for the CDR3 is TGTGCCACCAGCAGAGATGCAGGGGTGGACGAAAAACTGTTTTTT. Encoded protein: CATSRDAGVDEKLFF.